One sample yielded the 30 T cell receptor beta chains listed below, sequenced in a study of blood T cell repertoires in COVID-19. Generated by immunoSEQ multiplex PCR, the TCRdb table keeps only in-frame clones and is missing some. Among fewer than 450,000 clones listed, 85% to 90% were seen once. Sequencing was carried out using peripheral blood. The receptors shown here come from a woman between 50 and 59 years old with COVID-19, enrolled during active disease.

The chain carries TRBV3-1 (or the pseudogene TRBV3-2) and TRBJ2-6, with D maybe TRBD1 (6 bases). Germline-derived CDR1 and CDR2 are LGHDT and YNNKEL (reference sequence). V was clipped by 4 bases and J by 0 bases, with 16 bases between them. CDR3 size: 18 residues. CDR3 sequence reads: CASSPFGDTTSGANVLTF. DNA for the CDR3: TGTGCCAGCAGCCCTTTTGGGGACACAACCTCTGGGGCCAACGTCCTGACTTTC.

This chain's CDR3 is CASSLAGHAYEQYF. The CDR3 DNA reads as TGTGCCAGCAGCTTAGCGGGCCATGCCTACGAGCAGTACTTC. The gene calls are TRBV7-9 and TRBJ2-7, with unresolved D. The germline CDR1 and CDR2 sequences are SEHNR and FQNEAQ (reference sequence). The germline V and J ends were trimmed by 0 bases and 2 bases, with 8 bases remaining between them. This CDR3 region has 14 residues.

The sample holds a few counts of this clone. This chain uses TRBV19 with TRBJ1-1; D is perhaps TRBD1 (5 bases). CDR3 length: 15 amino acids. The germline V gene has CDR1 LNHDA and CDR2 SQIVND (reference sequence). Deletions cut 1 base from V and 2 bases from J, with 11 bases between. The CDR3 is CASSIGRGSNTEAFF. The CDR3, as DNA: TGTGCCAGTAGTATAGGACGGGGGTCCAACACTGAAGCTTTCTTT.

V and J are TRBV6-5 and TRBJ1-4, with D maybe TRBD1 (6 bases). Trimming stripped 2 bases from V and 4 bases from J, with 11 bases between. The germline V gene encodes CDR1 MNHEY and CDR2 SVGAGI. The CDR3 is made up of 15 amino acids. CDR3: CASSYQTGINEKLFF. The CDR3 coding sequence is TGTGCCAGCAGTTACCAGACAGGAATTAATGAAAAACTGTTTTTT.

The rearrangement links TRBV2 to TRBJ2-7; perhaps TRBD2 as D (7 bases). CDR3 size: 15 residues. The germline V gene has CDR1 SNHLY and CDR2 FYNNEI. V lost 2 bases to trimming and J lost 3 bases, with 14 bases between them. The CDR3 nucleotides read TGTGCCAGCAGTGAAAGAGGGGGGGGTTTCTACGAGCAGTACTTC. The encoded protein is CASSERGGGFYEQYF. The variable domain in full, with the rest retrieved from reference TRBV2 and TRBJ2-7, is EPEVTQTPSHQVTQMGQEVILRCVPISNHLYFYWYRQILGQKVEFLVSFYNNEISEKSEIFDDQFSVERPDGSNFTLKIRSTKLEDSAMYFCASSERGGGFYEQYFGPGTRLTVT.

This clone was counted once. V usage is TRBV24-1 and J usage is TRBJ1-2; D perhaps matches TRBD1 (5 bases). The CDR3 totals 15 residues. The V gene's germline CDR1 is KGHDR and CDR2 SFDVKD. The V and J ends lost 5 bases and 3 bases respectively, with 15 bases between them. The CDR3 loop is CATSARGSPHYGYTF. Here the CDR3 DNA reads TGTGCCACCAGTGCCCGGGGGAGCCCACACTATGGCTACACCTTC.

The V call is TRBV7-2, the J call TRBJ1-4; D is unresolved. Germline CDR1 reads SGHTA; CDR2 reads FQGNSA. Trimming took 5 bases from V and 4 from J, leaving 8 bases between them. This CDR3 contains 13 residues. CDR3 coding DNA: TGTGCCAGCAGCACCTCAGTTAATGAAAAACTGTTTTTT. It translates to CASSTSVNEKLFF.

The chain recombines TRBV5-8 with TRBJ1-2, with D possibly being TRBD1 (6 bases). Germline lookup yields CDR1 SGHTS and CDR2 YDEGEE. CDR3 size: 14 residues. V was trimmed by 0 bases and J by 2 bases, leaving 8 bases between them. Written as DNA, the CDR3 is TGTGCCAGCAGCTTGGGGGGGCGGAACTATGGCTACACCTTC. Its translation is CASSLGGRNYGYTF.

The V call is TRBV19, the J call TRBJ1-5; D is undetermined. CDR3 length equals 16 residues. Germline V lookup: CDR1 LNHDA, CDR2 SQIVND (reference sequence). V lost 2 bases, J lost 3 bases, and 14 bases lay in between. CDR3 region: CASSIFSQSDNQPQHF. The DNA of the CDR3 is TGTGCCAGTAGTATATTCTCACAGAGTGACAATCAGCCCCAGCATTTT. The variable domain in full, completed from reference TRBV19 and TRBJ1-5, reads DGGITQSPKYLFRKEGQNVTLSCEQNLNHDAMYWYRQDPGQGLRLIYYSQIVNDFQKGDIAEGYSVSREKKESFPLTVTSAQKNPTAFYLCASSIFSQSDNQPQHFGDGTRLSIL.

The chain is built from TRBV7-2 and TRBJ1-1; D is uncertain. The CDR3 consists of 12 residues. Trimming left V 5 bases short and J 4 bases short, with 8 bases between. CDR1 is SGHTA, CDR2 FQGNSA, per germline. The CDR3 region has the DNA TGTGCCAGCAGCCCCCACGGCACTGAAGCTTTCTTT. Protein: CASSPHGTEAFF.

CDR3 coding DNA: TGTGCCAGTAGTGGACTAGCGGGCCAGTTCTTC. Encoded protein: CASSGLAGQFF. The V and J genes are TRBV19 and TRBJ2-1; 11 bases agree with TRBD2. This CDR3 is 11 amino acids long. Germline CDR1 reads LNHDA; CDR2 reads SQIVND (reference sequence). V dropped 5 bases and J dropped 13; count of bases not matched to a gene: 1. The full variable domain, rest sourced from reference TRBV19 and TRBJ2-1, is DGGITQSPKYLFRKEGQNVTLSCEQNLNHDAMYWYRQDPGQGLRLIYYSQIVNDFQKGDIAEGYSVSREKKESFPLTVTSAQKNPTAFYLCASSGLAGQFFGPGTRLTVL.

J is TRBJ1-2 and V is TRBV2; tentative D call: TRBD1 (5 bases). Deletions cut 10 bases from V and 3 bases from J, with 15 bases between. Germline loops: CDR1 SNHLY, CDR2 FYNNEI. The CDR3 runs 13 residues. The DNA for the CDR3 is TGTGCCACCCAGGGCGGTCTTGACTATGGCTACACCTTC. It translates to CATQGGLDYGYTF.

V is TRBV4-2 and J is TRBJ1-1; 7 positions agree with TRBD1. V shed 4 bases, J shed 1 base, and the junction held 6 bases outside the gene matches. CDR1 and CDR2 from the germline V gene are LGHNA and YNFKEQ. CDR3 length equals 15 residues. The chain's CDR3 is CASSRTGQSNTEAFF. CDR3 nucleotides: TGTGCCAGCAGCCGAACGGGACAGTCGAACACTGAAGCTTTCTTT.

The rearrangement links TRBV9 to TRBJ2-7; D is ambiguous. Germline CDR1 SGDLS, CDR2 YYNGEE. Trimming took off 0 bases at V and 1 base at J, with 11 bases between the two ends. The CDR3 covers 15 residues. CDR3 DNA: TGTGCCAGCAGCGTAGCTGGCAGTAAATCCTACGAGCAGTACTTC. Residues: CASSVAGSKSYEQYF.

The V and J genes are TRBV5-1 and TRBJ2-3; 7 bases are shared with TRBD2. The V gene's germline CDR1 is SGHRS and CDR2 YFSETQ. After removal of 2 bases from V and 0 bases from J, the junction contained 3 bases not matched to a gene. The CDR3 covers 15 residues. DNA for the CDR3: TGCGCCAGCAGCTTAGGGGAGGGGAGCACAGATACGCAGTATTTT. It yields the protein CASSLGEGSTDTQYF.

J is TRBJ1-3 and V is TRBV6-5; 7 nucleotides line up with TRBD1. The ends lost 6 bases at V and 4 bases at J; junction bases unmatched: 6. Germline V gene lookup returns CDR1 MNHEY and CDR2 SVGAGI. This CDR3 contains 14 residues. This chain's CDR3 is CASSRGTVGNTIYF. DNA for the CDR3: TGTGCCAGCAGCCGCGGGACAGTCGGAAACACCATATATTTT.

The chain is built from TRBV20-1 and TRBJ1-1; D unclear. V lost 5 bases and J lost 4, with 8 bases in between. Germline-derived CDR1 and CDR2 are DFQATT and SNEGSKA (reference sequence). CDR3 size: 11 residues. DNA of the CDR3: TGCAGTGCTCATTGGAGCACTGAAGCTTTCTTT. It yields the protein CSAHWSTEAFF.

The DNA of the CDR3 is TGTGCCAGCAGCTTATCGTCCACTTCCTACGAGCAGTACTTC. Translated, it gives CASSLSSTSYEQYF. The chain employs TRBV5-8 and TRBJ2-7; D ambiguous. CDR3 length: 14 residues. Germline assignment: CDR1 SGHTS and CDR2 YDEGEE. The V end lost 2 bases, the J end lost 1 base, and 10 bases lay between the germline ends.

The chain couples TRBV5-1 to TRBJ1-2, with TRBD1 matching over 8 bases. Trimming at V came to 4 bases and at J to 8 bases, leaving 7 bases not matched to a gene. Per germline, CDR1 SGHRS and CDR2 YFSETQ. CDR3 size: 13 residues. CDR3 residues: CASSAGQGYGYTF. The CDR3 region has the DNA TGCGCCAGCAGCGCCGGACAGGGATACGGCTACACCTTC.

The chain carries TRBV7-8 and TRBJ2-7, with no clear D. Germline CDR1 is SGHVS and CDR2 is FQNEAQ. CDR3 size: 11 residues. V lost 5 bases, J lost 3 bases, and 5 bases lay in between. CDR3 protein: CASSRLYEQYF. The CDR3 DNA sequence: TGTGCCAGCAGCCGACTCTACGAGCAGTACTTC.

V gene TRBV21-1 combines with J gene TRBJ2-3; TRBD2 is the table's D call and was not checked against the DNA. TRBV21-1 is a documented pseudogene. This CDR3 comprises 21 residues. The CDR3 is CASSKNRSASGNPREMDTQYF. The DNA of the CDR3 is TGTGCCAGCAGCAAAAACCGGTCGGCTAGCGGGAATCCTCGAGAGATGGATACGCAGTATTTT.

This chain links TRBV5-4 with TRBJ1-6; 8 bases map to TRBD1. Trimming at V came to 3 bases and at J to 4 bases, leaving 3 bases not matched to a gene. The CDR3 is made up of 15 amino acids. Germline V CDR1 and CDR2: SGHNT, YYREEE (reference sequence). For the CDR3, the DNA is TGTGCCAGCAGCTCCTGGACAGGGTATAATTCACCCCTCCACTTT. Translated, it gives CASSSWTGYNSPLHF.

V usage is TRBV9 and J usage is TRBJ1-3; TRBD1 matches at 9 bases. CDR1 is SGDLS and CDR2 is YYNGEE in the germline V gene. The junction had 13 bases not matched to a gene; V was cut back by 3 bases and J by 3 bases. The CDR3 is made up of 18 amino acids. Here the CDR3 reads CASSATHPTGGLGNTIYF. In nucleotides, the CDR3 is TGTGCCAGCAGCGCTACCCACCCCACAGGGGGCCTTGGAAACACCATATATTTT.

The chain joins TRBV2 to TRBJ1-1; the D is unclear. Germline V CDR1 and CDR2: SNHLY, FYNNEI. The CDR3 sequence is 11 residues long. The V gene lost 10 bases and the J gene lost 1 base, with 7 bases spanning the gap. The chain's CDR3 is CATQKNTEAFF. The CDR3 DNA reads TGTGCCACCCAAAAGAACACTGAAGCTTTCTTT.

J is TRBJ2-3 and V is TRBV5-1; D is unresolved. The V end was cut by 6 bases, the J end by 0 bases, with 11 bases between. The germline CDR1 and CDR2 sequences are SGHRS and YFSETQ. This CDR3 has 14 amino acids. The CDR3, as DNA: TGCGCCAGCACCTGGGCAGAGAGCACAGATACGCAGTATTTT. It specifies CASTWAESTDTQYF.

This chain links TRBV3-1 (or the pseudogene TRBV3-2) with TRBJ1-2; TRBD1 is a possible D gene (5 bases). Germline values: CDR1 LGHDT, CDR2 YNNKEL (reference sequence). This CDR3 is built from 17 residues. V lost 1 base and J lost 4, with 19 bases in between. This CDR3 reads CASSQAGVSGNSYGYTF. In nucleotides, the CDR3 is TGTGCCAGCAGCCAAGCGGGGGTCTCGGGGAATTCCTATGGCTACACCTTC.

The V and J genes are TRBV7-2 and TRBJ1-4; tentatively, D is TRBD1 (5 bases). The germline gives CDR1 SGHTA, CDR2 FQGNSA. This CDR3 contains 15 residues. V lost 5 bases and J lost 7, with 17 bases in between. The CDR3 DNA follows: TGTGCCAGCAGCCGTCCGTCACCCGGGGGTGAAAAACTGTTTTTT. Its protein product is CASSRPSPGGEKLFF.

CDR3 in DNA: TGTGCCATCAGAAATAGCGGGATTACGCAGTATTTT. This codes for CAIRNSGITQYF. The rearrangement uses TRBV10-3 and TRBJ2-3; 8 bases align to TRBD2. After removal of 6 bases from V and 8 bases from J, the junction contained 4 bases not matched to a gene. The CDR3 is made up of 12 amino acids. Germline V lookup: CDR1 ENHRY, CDR2 SYGVKD.

This clone was recorded a few times. The chain uses TRBV5-8 and TRBJ2-1; no reliable D call. Germline CDR1 is SGHTS and CDR2 is YDEGEE. The CDR3 contains 15 residues. Trimming removed 1 base from V and 0 bases from J, with 8 bases in between. The CDR3: CASSLSESSYNEQFF. In nucleotides, the CDR3 is TGTGCCAGCAGCTTGAGCGAAAGCTCCTACAATGAGCAGTTCTTC.

V gene TRBV6-5 combines with J gene TRBJ2-7; TRBD1 matches 11 bases. The CDR3 is made up of 15 amino acids. V shed 6 bases and J 3 bases; nucleotides not matched to a gene: 7. Germline values: CDR1 MNHEY, CDR2 SVGAGI. The CDR3 nucleotides are TGTGCCAGCAGGATCGGGGACAGGGGGATCTACGAGCAGTACTTC. It yields the protein CASRIGDRGIYEQYF.